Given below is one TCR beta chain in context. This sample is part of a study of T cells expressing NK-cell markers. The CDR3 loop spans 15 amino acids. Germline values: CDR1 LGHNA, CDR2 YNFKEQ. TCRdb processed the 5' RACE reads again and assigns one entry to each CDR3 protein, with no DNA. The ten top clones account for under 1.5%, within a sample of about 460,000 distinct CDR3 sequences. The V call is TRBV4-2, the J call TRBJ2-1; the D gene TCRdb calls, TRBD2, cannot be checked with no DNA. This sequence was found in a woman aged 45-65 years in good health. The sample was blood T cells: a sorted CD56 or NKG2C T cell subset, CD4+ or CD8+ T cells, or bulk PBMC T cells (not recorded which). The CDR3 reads CASSQDLTSSGEQFF.